This T cell receptor (beta chain) was identified in a study of T cell clones after liver transplantation. Looking at the study overall: TCRbeta sequencing after a pre-transplant mixed lymphocyte reaction identified graft-donor-reactive clones, later tracked in post-transplant blood. Without induction therapy, subjects received standard immunosuppression until 12-24 months post-transplant. Findings and caveats of the study: A larger donor-reactive than third-party decline suggested partial antigen-specific deletion. Conclusions were preliminary, with small, heterogeneous patient groups.

Some clones are missing from TCRdb's copy, which holds only in-frame ones; the method was immunoSEQ multiplex PCR. Here the sample spans some 80,000 clones, about 85% being singletons. Of note for this clone: The antigen is not known.

Germline values: CDR1 SGHAT, CDR2 FQNNGV. This CDR3 is built from 14 residues. Trimming took off 1 base at V and 1 base at J, with 5 bases between the two ends. The rearrangement uses TRBV11-2 and TRBJ2-1; D unclear. Source: CD4+ T cells from blood, taken 48 months after liver transplant. The sequence derives from a human patient who received a liver transplant. These T cells may partly come from the graft donor. The CDR3 reads CASSLGRSYNEQFF. CDR3 sequence (DNA): TGTGCCAGCAGCTTAGGCCGATCCTACAATGAGCAGTTCTTC.